The 7 T cell receptor beta chains below all came from one sample that was sequenced in a study of cytomegalovirus exposure and HLA in healthy donors. TCRdb's table, derived via immunoSEQ multiplex PCR, lists solely in-frame clones and lacks some. The data contain under 50,000 clones, roughly 93% of them singletons. Sequences were obtained from PBMCs. The origin of the receptors is a woman under 30 in good health and CMV-seronegative.

This clone was seen a few times. The chain is built from TRBV5-6 and TRBJ2-7, with a tentative D call TRBD1 (6 bases). Germline values: CDR1 SGHDT, CDR2 YYEEEE. Trimming stripped 0 bases from V and 7 bases from J, with 11 bases between. This CDR3 region has 13 residues. The CDR3 nucleotides read TGTGCCAGCAGCTTGGGGCAGGGGCGAGAGCAGTACTTC. It codes for CASSLGQGREQYF.

Of note for this clone: This specimen includes other DNA sequences encoding the same CDR3. The V and J genes are TRBV9 and TRBJ2-3; D unclear. The V gene's germline CDR1 is SGDLS and CDR2 YYNGEE. The CDR3 runs to 13 residues. V lost 0 bases and J 2 bases, leaving 4 bases between the germline ends. The CDR3 spells CASSVEYTDTQYF. The CDR3 DNA sequence: TGTGCCAGCAGCGTAGAATACACAGATACGCAGTATTTT.

The count of this clone is one. This chain connects TRBV19 to TRBJ2-7, with 10 bases matching TRBD1. V was pared by 7 bases and J by 2 bases, with 5 bases of the junction left unmatched. CDR3 length: 14 residues. The germline V gene has CDR1 LNHDA and CDR2 SQIVND (reference sequence). The CDR3 here is CASTPGQGTYEQYF. The CDR3 DNA reads TGTGCCAGTACCCCGGGACAGGGGACCTACGAGCAGTACTTC. The entire variable domain, with the rest obtained from reference TRBV19 and TRBJ2-7, is as follows: DGGITQSPKYLFRKEGQNVTLSCEQNLNHDAMYWYRQDPGQGLRLIYYSQIVNDFQKGDIAEGYSVSREKKESFPLTVTSAQKNPTAFYLCASTPGQGTYEQYFGPGTRLTVT.

The V call is TRBV5-1, the J call TRBJ2-7; TRBD1 is a possible D gene (6 bases). CDR1 is SGHRS and CDR2 is YFSETQ in the germline V gene. Trimming shortened V by 4 bases and J by 7 bases, and 12 bases separated the two germline ends. This CDR3 is built from 12 residues. In nucleotides, the CDR3 is TGCGCCAGCAGCCAACAGGGTCGGGAGCAGTACTTC. Translated, it gives CASSQQGREQYF.

This clone has only one observation. This rearrangement joins TRBV5-6 to TRBJ1-1; D is unresolved. From germline, CDR1 is SGHDT and CDR2 YYEEEE. The CDR3 sequence is 11 residues long. The V end was cut by 0 bases, the J end by 11 bases, with 8 bases between. The CDR3 DNA sequence: TGTGCCAGCAGCTTGGGGTTCGAGGCTTTCTTT. It codes for CASSLGFEAFF.

V and J are TRBV4-1 and TRBJ2-1, with 14 bases matching TRBD2. Unmatched junction bases numbered 11, after V lost 4 bases and J lost 6 bases. Germline values: CDR1 MGHRA, CDR2 YSYEKL. CDR3 length equals 18 residues. CDR3 sequence reads: CASSLNEGTSGRANEQFF. The CDR3 DNA reads as TGCGCCAGCAGCCTAAATGAAGGGACTAGCGGGAGAGCCAATGAGCAGTTCTTC.

This chain links TRBV9 with TRBJ1-3, with TRBD1 matching over 9 bases. The CDR3 consists of 15 residues. CDR1 and CDR2 (germline): SGDLS, YYNGEE. V lost 3 bases, J lost 2 bases, and 3 bases stayed unmatched. The CDR3 protein is CASSADRGAGNTIYF. CDR3 DNA: TGTGCCAGCAGCGCGGACAGGGGAGCTGGAAACACCATATATTTT.